The 32 T cell receptor beta chains listed next were all sequenced from one sample in a study of metastatic and nonmetastatic thyroid tumors. TCRdb reanalyzed the PCR reads via MiXCR. The profile shows under 95,000 clones, around 9.2% of them singletons. Patients had received no treatment of any kind before thyroid surgery. The sample was blood. These receptors were obtained from a female donor with papillary thyroid cancer or a benign thyroid nodule (not recorded which). Some clones in this sample may be carry-over from other donors' samples.

Many counts were recorded for this clone. The V and J genes are TRBV19 and TRBJ1-5; D may be TRBD1 (5 bases). Germline CDR1 LNHDA, CDR2 SQIVND (reference sequence). The CDR3 is made up of 11 amino acids. V was pared by 5 bases and J by 10 bases, with 9 bases between. CDR3 region: CASSLRGPQHF. DNA for the CDR3: TGTGCCAGTAGTCTAAGGGGTCCCCAGCATTTT.

This clone was counted many times. This chain connects TRBV7-9 to TRBJ1-3; D is uncertain. Per germline, CDR1 SEHNR and CDR2 FQNEAQ (reference sequence). This CDR3 has 13 amino acids. Trimming removed 3 bases from V and 2 bases from J, with 5 bases in between. CDR3 DNA: TGTGCCAGCAGCTTCCCCGCTGGAAACACCATATATTTT. Its protein product is CASSFPAGNTIYF.

Ten or more counts support this clone. In nucleotides, the CDR3 is TGTGCCAGCAGCCAAGTTGGGGTCCCCATGAACACTGAAGCTTTCTTT. Translation gives CASSQVGVPMNTEAFF. V and J are TRBV4-2 and TRBJ1-1, with D uncertain. Germline V lookup: CDR1 LGHNA, CDR2 YNFKEQ. The CDR3 runs to 16 residues. The V end was cut by 1 base, the J end by 0 bases, with 12 bases between.

In its sample, this clone was seen a few times. The J gene is TRBJ2-6, the V gene TRBV18, with D uncertain. Germline values: CDR1 KGHSH, CDR2 LQKENI. Trimming pared 8 bases from V and 0 bases from J, leaving 8 bases between. The CDR3 spans 14 residues. Written as DNA, the CDR3 is TGTGCCAGCGCAGAGGTCTCTGGGGCCAACGTCCTGACTTTC. The encoded protein is CASAEVSGANVLTF. Based on the CDR3 plus reference TRBV18 and TRBJ2-6, the full variable domain is NAGVMQNPRHLVRRRGQEARLRCSPMKGHSHVYWYRQLPEEGLKFMVYLQKENIIDESGMPKERFSAEFPKEGPSILRIQQVVRGDSAAYFCASAEVSGANVLTFGAGSRLTVL.

This clone showed up many times. The rearrangement joins TRBV10-2 to TRBJ1-5; 8 bases are shared with TRBD1. The CDR3 is 14 amino acids. The germline V gene encodes CDR1 WSHSY and CDR2 SAAADI. V trimming: 4 bases; J trimming: 5 bases; junction bases outside the gene matches: 4. For the CDR3, the DNA is TGCGCCAGCAGTGCGGCGACAGGGGATCAGCCCCAGCATTTT. Its protein product is CASSAATGDQPQHF.

This clone was seen ten or more times. The chain uses TRBV6-1 and TRBJ2-3; 8 nucleotides match TRBD1. The J segment lost 3 bases and the V segment lost 7 bases, leaving 6 bases of the junction unmatched. The CDR3 consists of 14 residues. Germline loops: CDR1 MNHNS, CDR2 SASEGT. DNA of the CDR3: TGTGCCAGCATCCGGACAGGGAGAACAGATACGCAGTATTTT. It is translated as CASIRTGRTDTQYF.

With regard to this clone: Given a much more abundant clone one base away, this may be a read error. The chain recombines TRBV30 with TRBJ2-2, with D unresolved. Germline V lookup: CDR1 GTSNPN, CDR2 SVGIG (reference sequence). Trimming pared 2 bases from V and 10 bases from J, leaving 17 bases between. This CDR3 contains 14 residues. CDR3: CAWSTEREAVELFF. CDR3 nucleotide sequence: TGTGCCTGGAGTACCGAGCGTGAGGCCGTGGAGCTGTTTTTT.

At least ten counts were recorded for this clone. Other DNA sequences within the sample encode an identical CDR3. This sequence joins TRBV3-1 and TRBJ2-1, with TRBD1 matching 7 bases. V lost 1 base, J lost 6 bases, and 6 bases stayed unmatched. This CDR3 region has 15 residues. CDR1 is LGHDT and CDR2 is YNNKEL in the germline V gene (reference sequence). CDR3 protein: CASSQGDRQTNEQFF. CDR3 in DNA: TGTGCCAGCAGCCAAGGGGACAGACAAACCAATGAGCAGTTCTTC.

This clone was detected ten times or more. The J gene is TRBJ2-5, the V gene TRBV6-1; 12 nucleotides match TRBD2. This CDR3 is built from 16 residues. CDR1 is MNHNS and CDR2 is SASEGT in the germline V gene. V shed 6 bases and J 2 bases; nucleotides not matched to a gene: 7. For the CDR3, the DNA is TGTGCCAGCAGCTCTGGACTAGCGGGGACTCAAGAGACCCAGTACTTC. It specifies CASSSGLAGTQETQYF.

Many counts were recorded for this clone. The chain joins TRBV24-1 to TRBJ2-3, with 12 bases lining up with TRBD2. In germline, CDR1 is KGHDR, CDR2 SFDVKD. With 2 bases clipped from V and 1 base from J, the junction kept 3 bases outside the gene matches. CDR3 length equals 17 residues. CDR3 loop: CATSDWTSGVGTDTQYF. CDR3 sequence (DNA): TGTGCCACCAGTGATTGGACTAGCGGGGTGGGCACAGATACGCAGTATTTT.

This chain uses TRBV11-2 with TRBJ2-7, with D uncertain. Trimming took 2 bases from V and 6 from J, leaving 5 bases between them. Germline values: CDR1 SGHAT, CDR2 FQNNGV. There are 11 residues in the CDR3. The CDR3 region is CASSLFGEQYF. The CDR3 nucleotides read TGTGCCAGCAGCTTATTCGGCGAGCAGTACTTC.

This clone occurred many times. V and J are TRBV28 and TRBJ2-5; 7 positions agree with TRBD2. Trimming took 11 bases from V and 2 from J; bases not matched to a gene: 5. CDR1 is MDHEN, CDR2 SYDVKM, per germline. CDR3 length: 12 amino acids. CDR3 in amino acids: CALGEGQETQYF. The CDR3 DNA reads TGTGCCTTAGGGGAGGGGCAAGAGACCCAGTACTTC.

There are many counts of this clone. CDR3 bases: TGTGCCACCAGCAGAGCCTCGGAGACCCAGTACTTC. Amino acid sequence: CATSRASETQYF. The rearrangement joins TRBV15 to TRBJ2-5, with D uncertain. CDR1 and CDR2 from the germline V gene are LNHNV and YYDKDF (reference sequence). The CDR3 is 12 amino acids. Trimming stripped 1 base from V and 5 bases from J, with 5 bases between.

This clone was detected many times. This CDR3 reads CASSPSIQGTTEAFF. CDR3 nucleotides: TGTGCCAGCAGCCCATCAATCCAGGGGACCACTGAAGCTTTCTTT. The V and J genes are TRBV5-4 and TRBJ1-1, with D perhaps matching TRBD1 (6 bases). The V end was cut by 4 bases, the J end by 4 bases, with 17 bases between. Germline loops: CDR1 SGHNT, CDR2 YYREEE (reference sequence). The CDR3 has 15 residues.

Many counts were recorded for this clone. The chain employs TRBV12-3 or TRBV12-4 and TRBJ2-7, with 9 bases lining up with TRBD1. Unmatched junction bases numbered 5, after V lost 5 bases and J lost 3 bases. This CDR3 is built from 14 residues. CDR3 DNA sequence: TGTGCCAGCAGTATGGGACAGGGAATCTACGAGCAGTACTTC. Translated: CASSMGQGIYEQYF.

This clone was counted many times. V and J are TRBV30 and TRBJ2-5; 8 bases are a match to TRBD1. Trimming at V came to 2 bases and at J to 5 bases, leaving 7 bases not matched to a gene. The germline CDR1 and CDR2 sequences are GTSNPN and SVGIG (reference sequence). CDR3 size: 14 residues. The CDR3 spells CAWSPGQGRETQYF. CDR3 bases: TGTGCCTGGAGTCCCGGACAGGGACGGGAGACCCAGTACTTC.

This clone showed up just a few times. The V call is TRBV19, the J call TRBJ1-6; D ambiguous. This CDR3 has 15 amino acids. The V gene lost 6 bases and the J gene lost 7 bases, with 16 bases spanning the gap. Germline CDR1 is LNHDA and CDR2 is SQIVND (reference sequence). CDR3 in amino acids: CASSVVGWKNSPLHF. CDR3 DNA: TGTGCCAGTAGCGTGGTGGGATGGAAGAATTCACCCCTCCACTTT.

This clone was found many times. V and J are TRBV27 and TRBJ1-3, with 11 bases that match TRBD1. Germline V lookup: CDR1 MNHEY, CDR2 SMNVEV (reference sequence). The CDR3 has 17 amino acids. V shed 5 bases, J shed 2 bases, and the junction held 8 bases outside the gene matches. The CDR3 DNA is TGTGCCAGCAGTCCGGGACAGGGGGGATGGCCTGGAAACACCATATATTTT. Its protein is CASSPGQGGWPGNTIYF.

V is TRBV7-9 and J is TRBJ1-6, with D unresolved. V gave up 6 bases and J gave up 9 bases, with 12 bases separating them. The germline V gene has CDR1 SEHNR and CDR2 FQNEAQ (reference sequence). CDR3 length: 13 amino acids. The CDR3 nucleotides read TGTGCCAGCAGTACGAGTCGCGGTTCACCCCTCCACTTT. Amino acid sequence: CASSTSRGSPLHF.

This clone was picked up many times. This chain uses TRBV7-6 with TRBJ1-1; 9 positions agree with TRBD1. The CDR3 length is 17 residues. Germline loops: CDR1 SGHVS, CDR2 FNYEAQ. Trimming cost V 7 bases and J 3 bases; bases outside gene matches: 15. The CDR3 region is CASTPQQGALLDTEAFF. CDR3 DNA: TGTGCCAGCACCCCGCAACAGGGGGCTCTCCTGGACACTGAAGCTTTCTTT.

This clone was recorded at least ten times. This chain uses TRBV20-1 with TRBJ2-3, with D perhaps matching TRBD2 (5 bases). Germline-derived CDR1 and CDR2 are DFQATT and SNEGSKA (reference sequence). The CDR3 loop spans 11 amino acids. The V end lost 6 bases, the J end lost 7 bases, and 11 bases lay between the germline ends. The CDR3 DNA sequence: TGCAGTGCCGCCAGCGGTAATACGCAGTATTTT. Protein sequence: CSAASGNTQYF.

This clone has ten or more counts. The chain uses TRBV2 and TRBJ1-1, with D uncertain. CDR1 SNHLY and CDR2 FYNNEI come from the germline V gene. V gave up 11 bases and J gave up 6 bases, with 13 bases separating them. The CDR3 consists of 11 residues. In nucleotides, the CDR3 is TGTGCCTCTCGCGATACCCCTGAAGCTTTCTTT. Its protein product is CASRDTPEAFF.

There are many counts of this clone. The chain joins TRBV7-9 to TRBJ2-7; D is possibly TRBD1 (5 bases). V was trimmed by 0 bases and J by 2 bases, leaving 11 bases between them. The CDR3 is made up of 15 amino acids. In germline, CDR1 is SEHNR, CDR2 FQNEAQ (reference sequence). The CDR3 region has the DNA TGTGCCAGCAGCTTAGCTTCCCAGGGTACCTACGAGCAGTACTTC. It translates to CASSLASQGTYEQYF.

This clone was observed many times. This chain links TRBV10-1 with TRBJ2-7; TRBD1 aligns across 7 bases. CDR1 WNHNN and CDR2 SYGVQD come from the germline V gene (reference sequence). V lost 5 bases to trimming and J lost 4 bases; unmatched junction nucleotides: 5. The CDR3 totals 13 residues. The CDR3 sequence: CASSRQGTYEQYF. The CDR3 bases are TGCGCCAGCAGTAGACAGGGAACGTACGAGCAGTACTTC.

This clone has at least ten counts. The V and J genes are TRBV6-1 and TRBJ2-1, with D unresolved. The CDR3 has 15 residues. Trimming pared 4 bases from V and 6 bases from J, leaving 16 bases between. Germline loops: CDR1 MNHNS, CDR2 SASEGT. DNA for the CDR3: TGTGCCAGCAGTGCGGACCCGGGTGGTTTCAATGAGCAGTTCTTC. Translating it yields CASSADPGGFNEQFF.

By frequency in the sample, this clone is medium-sized. The rearrangement links TRBV28 to TRBJ2-2; D is perhaps TRBD1 or TRBD2 (6 bases each). There are 15 residues in the CDR3. Germline loops: CDR1 MDHEN, CDR2 SYDVKM. The V end lost 6 bases, the J end lost 0 bases, and 11 bases lay between the germline ends. CDR3 region: CASRSGAPNTGELFF. The CDR3 DNA sequence: TGTGCCAGCAGGTCGGGGGCCCCGAACACCGGGGAGCTGTTTTTT.

This clone was counted ten times or more. The gene calls are TRBV5-1 and TRBJ1-5, with a possible D match to TRBD1 (5 bases). This CDR3 comprises 13 residues. V lost 0 bases and J lost 4, with 5 bases in between. Germline V gives CDR1 SGHRS, CDR2 YFSETQ. This CDR3 reads CASSLGTNQPQHF. The CDR3 DNA sequence: TGCGCCAGCAGCTTGGGGACAAATCAGCCCCAGCATTTT.

This clone occurred many times. This rearrangement joins TRBV30 to TRBJ1-2; 7 bases agree with TRBD1. The CDR3 runs 13 residues. The V gene end was trimmed by 5 bases and the J gene end by 4 bases; junction bases not matched to a gene: 7. Germline lookup yields CDR1 GTSNPN and CDR2 SVGIG (reference sequence). The CDR3 loop is CAWSTGDGYGYTF. The CDR3 DNA follows: TGTGCCTGGTCAACAGGGGATGGCTATGGCTACACCTTC.

This clone was seen at least ten times. This chain joins TRBV5-4 and TRBJ2-3; 14 nucleotides match TRBD2. Unmatched junction bases numbered 6, after V lost 3 bases and J lost 3 bases. The CDR3 is made up of 17 amino acids. The V gene's germline CDR1 is SGHNT and CDR2 YYREEE (reference sequence). The CDR3, as DNA: TGTGCCAGCAGCTCCCCGACTAGCGGGGGGGGAACAGATACGCAGTATTTT. Amino acid sequence: CASSSPTSGGGTDTQYF.

The rearrangement uses TRBV11-2 and TRBJ2-7; weak D call: TRBD1 (7 bases). The CDR3 is 18 amino acids. Germline CDR1 SGHAT, CDR2 FQNNGV. V was shortened by 0 bases and J by 2 bases, with 20 bases between the two germline ends. Here the CDR3 reads CASSLEGLGDRVTYEQYF. The CDR3 DNA reads as TGTGCCAGCAGCTTAGAGGGACTTGGAGACAGGGTTACCTACGAGCAGTACTTC.

This clone was seen repeatedly, ten times or more. The rearrangement uses TRBV2 and TRBJ1-2; D is possibly TRBD1 (5 bases). This CDR3 is built from 14 residues. Trimming pared 5 bases from V and 0 bases from J, leaving 10 bases between. The germline V gene has CDR1 SNHLY and CDR2 FYNNEI. The chain's CDR3 is CASSPDISNYGYTF. The CDR3 DNA is TGTGCCAGCAGTCCGGACATCTCTAACTATGGCTACACCTTC. The whole variable domain, filled in from reference TRBV2 and TRBJ1-2, reads EPEVTQTPSHQVTQMGQEVILRCVPISNHLYFYWYRQILGQKVEFLVSFYNNEISEKSEIFDDQFSVERPDGSNFTLKIRSTKLEDSAMYFCASSPDISNYGYTFGSGTRLTVV.

This clone was observed at least ten times. This sequence may be a read error, since a much larger clone differs from it by one base. The chain has TRBV20-1 and TRBJ2-7; D tentatively fits TRBD1 or TRBD2 (6 bases each). Looked up from germline, CDR1 is DFQATT and CDR2 is SNEGSKA (reference sequence). The ends were cut back, 3 bases at V and 0 bases at J, with 21 bases in the middle. This CDR3 has 17 residues. The CDR3 sequence: CSASRRGVEGFSYEQYF. In DNA, the CDR3 is TGCAGTGCTAGCAGAAGGGGGGTCGAGGGGTTCTCCTACGAGCAGTACTTC.